This TCR beta chain was profiled in a study of T cells after yellow fever vaccination. Study-level results: Post-booster samples contained most primary-vaccination clones (approximately 97% CD4, roughly 88% CD8). It was the secondary response that reached its peak faster, day 5 versus 15, but it was weaker.

Researchers made TCR cDNA using 5'RACE template switching, and this step added a universal primer site and UMIs. TCRdb redid the calling of the 5' RACE reads with MiXCR, one entry per CDR3 protein. The sample holds over 110,000 distinct CDR3 sequences, over 7% seen once. The V gene's germline CDR1 is SQVTM and CDR2 ANQGSEA. Trimming shortened V by 1 base and J by 1 base, and 5 bases separated the two germline ends. The length of the CDR3 is 12 residues. This clonotype has a count of ten or more. Its antigen is currently unknown. The sequenced sample was CD4+ T cells sorted from PBMCs, obtained 5 days after the yellow fever booster vaccination. The chain is built from TRBV29-1 and TRBJ2-7, with no clear D. The clonotype originates from a man younger than 45 who received the YFV17D yellow fever vaccine. CDR3 in DNA: TGCAGCGTTGAAGGGCAGTCCTACGAGCAGTACTTC. This encodes CSVEGQSYEQYF.